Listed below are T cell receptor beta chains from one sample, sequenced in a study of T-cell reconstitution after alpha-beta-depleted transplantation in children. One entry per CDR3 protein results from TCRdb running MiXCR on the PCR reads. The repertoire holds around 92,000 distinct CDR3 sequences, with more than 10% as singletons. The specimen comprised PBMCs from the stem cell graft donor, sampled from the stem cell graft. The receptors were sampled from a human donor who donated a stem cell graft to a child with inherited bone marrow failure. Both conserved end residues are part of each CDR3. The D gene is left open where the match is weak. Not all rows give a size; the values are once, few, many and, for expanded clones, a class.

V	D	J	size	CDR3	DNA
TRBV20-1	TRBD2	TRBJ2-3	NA	CSAPLAGRTDTQYF	TGCAGTGCCCCCCTAGCGGGGCGTACAGATACGCAGTATTTT
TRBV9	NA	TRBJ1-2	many	CASSVPGGEAGYTF	TGTGCCAGCAGCGTACCCGGGGGGGAGGCTGGCTACACCTTC
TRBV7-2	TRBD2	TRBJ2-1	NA	CASSLAGGTFNEQFF	TGTGCCAGCAGCCTAGCGGGAGGGACGTTCAATGAGCAGTTCTTC
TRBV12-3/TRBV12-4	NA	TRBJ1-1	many	CASSFITMNTEAFF	TGTGCCAGCAGTTTTATCACCATGAACACTGAAGCTTTCTTT
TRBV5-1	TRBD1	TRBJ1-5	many	CASSVGTGGQPQHF	TGCGCCAGCAGCGTCGGGACAGGGGGACAGCCCCAGCATTTT
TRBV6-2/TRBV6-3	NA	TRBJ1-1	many	CASSLGHPSTEAFF	TGTGCCAGCAGTTTGGGACACCCGAGCACTGAAGCTTTCTTT
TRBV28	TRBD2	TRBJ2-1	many	CASGWTSGFNEQFF	TGTGCCAGCGGGTGGACTAGCGGATTCAATGAGCAGTTCTTC
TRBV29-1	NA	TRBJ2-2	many	CSGAGDTGELFF	TGCAGCGGGGCAGGGGACACCGGGGAGCTGTTTTTT
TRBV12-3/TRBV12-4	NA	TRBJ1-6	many	CASSLGNSYNSPLHF	TGTGCCAGCAGTTTGGGCAACTCCTATAATTCACCCCTCCACTTT
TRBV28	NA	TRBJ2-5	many	CASSPPGGQETQYF	TGTGCCAGCAGCCCTCCCGGGGGACAGGAGACCCAGTACTTC
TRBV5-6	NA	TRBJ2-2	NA	CASSLQGRSGGELFF	TGTGCCAGCAGTTTACAGGGCCGGTCTGGCGGGGAGCTGTTTTTT
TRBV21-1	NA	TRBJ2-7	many	CASSMIRRGLAGGSYEQYF	TGTGCCAGCAGCATGATCCGGCGGGGACTAGCGGGAGGCTCCTACGAGCAGTACTTC
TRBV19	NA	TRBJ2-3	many	CASIEGGKDTQYF	TGTGCCAGTATAGAGGGAGGCAAAGATACGCAGTATTTT
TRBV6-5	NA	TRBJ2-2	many	CATRNTGELFF	TGTGCCACTCGAAACACCGGGGAGCTGTTTTTT
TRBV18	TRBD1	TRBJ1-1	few	CASSLGQGTMNTEAFF	TGTGCCAGCTCCCTAGGACAGGGCACCATGAACACTGAAGCTTTCTTT
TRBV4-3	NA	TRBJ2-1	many	CASSQDQGGNEQFF	TGCGCCAGCAGCCAAGACCAGGGCGGGAATGAGCAGTTCTTC
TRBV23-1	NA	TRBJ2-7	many	CASSHIGDCPYEQYF	TGCGCCAGCAGCCATATCGGGGACTGCCCCTACGAGCAGTACTTC
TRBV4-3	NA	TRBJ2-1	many	CASSSGLGRYEQFF	TGCGCCAGCAGCTCCGGGCTCGGAAGGTACGAGCAGTTCTTC
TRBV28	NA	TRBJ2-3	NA	CASSGPYPTDTQYF	TGTGCCAGCTCCGGGCCCTACCCCACAGATACGCAGTATTTT
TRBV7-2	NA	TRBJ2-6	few	CASSLTWGDGAGANVLTF	TGTGCCAGCAGCTTAACTTGGGGGGACGGGGCTGGGGCCAACGTCCTGACTTTC
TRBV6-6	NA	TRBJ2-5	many	CASKRSGQETQYF	TGTGCCAGCAAACGTAGCGGCCAAGAGACCCAGTACTTC
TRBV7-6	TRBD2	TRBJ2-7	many	CASSSTPGLDSYEQYF	TGTGCCAGCAGCTCCACCCCGGGACTAGACAGCTACGAGCAGTACTTC
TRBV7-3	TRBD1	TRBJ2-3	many	CASSLTGQVSDTQYF	TGTGCCAGCAGCCTAACGGGACAGGTCTCAGATACGCAGTATTTT
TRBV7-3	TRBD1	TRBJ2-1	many	CASSSSTGPNEQFF	TGTGCCAGCAGCTCCTCGACAGGGCCCAATGAGCAGTTCTTC
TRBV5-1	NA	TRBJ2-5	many	CASSLLAALQETQYF	TGCGCCAGCAGCTTGTTGGCGGCGCTACAAGAGACCCAGTACTTC
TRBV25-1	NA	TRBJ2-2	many	CASSGGTGELFF	TGTGCCAGCAGTGGGGGAACCGGGGAGCTGTTTTTT
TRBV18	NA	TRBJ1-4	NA	CASSSENQGRLFF	TGTGCCAGCTCCTCGGAGAACCAGGGGAGACTGTTTTTT
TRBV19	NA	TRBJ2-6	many	CASSIGGTRSSGANVLTF	TGTGCCAGTAGTATAGGAGGGACGCGAAGCTCTGGGGCCAACGTCCTGACTTTC
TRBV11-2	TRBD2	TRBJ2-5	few	CASSPLTSGEPLGETQYF	TGTGCCAGCAGCCCCCTAACTAGCGGGGAGCCCCTGGGGGAGACCCAGTACTTC
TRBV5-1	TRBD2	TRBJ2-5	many	CASSLSGGQETQYF	TGCGCCAGCAGCTTGTCGGGGGGCCAAGAGACCCAGTACTTC
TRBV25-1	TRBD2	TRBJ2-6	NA	CASSEPRGGASGANVLTF	TGTGCCAGCAGTGAACCGCGGGGGGGGGCGTCTGGGGCCAACGTCCTGACTTTC
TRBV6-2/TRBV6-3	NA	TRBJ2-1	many	CASSSPVRGRGAYNEQFF	TGTGCCAGCAGTTCCCCGGTTCGAGGAAGGGGTGCCTACAATGAGCAGTTCTTC
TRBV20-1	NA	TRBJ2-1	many	CSASGAVRGAPFF	TGCAGTGCTAGTGGGGCTGTTCGGGGGGCGCCGTTCTTC
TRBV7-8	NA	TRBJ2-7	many	CASSLHRDNSYEQYF	TGTGCCAGCAGCCTCCACCGGGACAACTCCTACGAGCAGTACTTC
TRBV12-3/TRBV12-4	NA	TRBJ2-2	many	CASRDSANTGELFF	TGTGCCAGCAGGGACTCGGCGAACACCGGGGAGCTGTTTTTT
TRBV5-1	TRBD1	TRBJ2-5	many	CASSLGQGVIETQYF	TGCGCCAGCAGCTTGGGTCAGGGGGTCATCGAGACCCAGTACTTC
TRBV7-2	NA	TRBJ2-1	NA	CASSLVGLLNEQFF	TGTGCCAGCAGCTTAGTTGGCCTTCTCAATGAGCAGTTCTTC
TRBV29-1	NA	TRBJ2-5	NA	CSVATSGGTRETQYF	TGCAGCGTTGCCACTTCGGGGGGCACAAGGGAGACCCAGTACTTC
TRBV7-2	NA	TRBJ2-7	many	CASSLDSSSVYEQYF	TGTGCCAGCAGCCTGGACTCTTCCTCAGTTTACGAGCAGTACTTC
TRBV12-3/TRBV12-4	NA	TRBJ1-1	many	CASSRTDLDFF	TGTGCCAGCAGCCGTACCGATCTAGATTTCTTT
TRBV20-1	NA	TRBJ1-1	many	CSARGTSGSEAFF	TGCAGTGCTAGAGGGACCTCAGGGAGTGAAGCTTTCTTT
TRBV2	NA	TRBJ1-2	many	CAVLRRGRVNYGYTF	TGTGCCGTCCTCCGCCGGGGACGTGTGAACTATGGCTACACCTTC
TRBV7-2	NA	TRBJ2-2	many	CASGVASTRPGELFF	TGTGCCAGCGGTGTGGCGAGTACTCGCCCCGGGGAGCTGTTTTTT
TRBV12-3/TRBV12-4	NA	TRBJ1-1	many	CASSLTRQGNTEAFF	TGTGCCAGCAGTTTAACGCGGCAGGGGAACACTGAAGCTTTCTTT
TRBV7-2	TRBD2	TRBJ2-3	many	CASSAQTSALGPDTQYF	TGTGCCAGCAGCGCCCAAACTAGCGCCCTAGGTCCAGATACGCAGTATTTT
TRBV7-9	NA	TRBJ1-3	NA	CASSLGVSGDTLYF	TGTGCCAGCAGCTTAGGAGTCTCTGGAGACACCCTATATTTT
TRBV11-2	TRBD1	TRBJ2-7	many	CASSPGQGLGKQYF	TGTGCCAGCAGCCCCGGACAGGGTTTGGGGAAGCAGTACTTC
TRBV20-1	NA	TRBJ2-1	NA	CSARDPSREHYNEQFF	TGCAGTGCTAGAGACCCCTCGAGGGAACACTACAATGAGCAGTTCTTC
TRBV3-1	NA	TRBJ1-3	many	CASSPSSGNTIYF	TGTGCCAGCAGCCCGTCCTCTGGAAACACCATATATTTT
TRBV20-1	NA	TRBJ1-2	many	CSARSFRSYGYTF	TGCAGTGCTAGAAGTTTCAGGAGCTATGGCTACACCTTC
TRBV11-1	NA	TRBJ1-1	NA	CASSAPLRNTEAFF	TGTGCCAGCAGCGCCCCTTTGAGAAACACTGAAGCTTTCTTT
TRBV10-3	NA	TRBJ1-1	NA	CAISESAASMNTEAFF	TGTGCCATCAGTGAGTCGGCGGCATCCATGAACACTGAAGCTTTCTTT
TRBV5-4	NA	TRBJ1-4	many	CASGGRGEKLFF	TGTGCCAGCGGGGGTAGAGGTGAAAAACTGTTTTTT
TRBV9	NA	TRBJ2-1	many	CASQGGSSYNEQFF	TGTGCCAGCCAGGGGGGGAGCTCCTACAATGAGCAGTTCTTC